The TCR beta chain under discussion was sequenced for a study of T cells after yellow fever vaccination. The sample holds a few counts of this clonotype. TCRdb independently ran MiXCR on the 5' RACE reads; one entry per CDR3 protein. The sample has around 610,000 distinct CDR3 sequences, roughly 13% seen once; the top ten hold over 11%. The input for sequencing was PBMCs, taken on the day of the yellow fever booster vaccination. This receptor was obtained from a man aged 25 to 45 who received the YFV17D yellow fever vaccine.

The CDR3 loop reads CSAASGQPTNEQFF. As DNA, the CDR3 is TGCAGTGCGGCTAGCGGTCAACCGACGAATGAGCAGTTCTTC. The chain employs TRBV20-1 and TRBJ2-1, with TRBD2 matching 7 bases. Germline V gene sequence: CDR1 DFQATT, CDR2 SNEGSKA (reference sequence). CDR3 length: 14 residues. The J segment lost 7 bases and the V segment lost 6 bases, leaving 12 bases of the junction unmatched.